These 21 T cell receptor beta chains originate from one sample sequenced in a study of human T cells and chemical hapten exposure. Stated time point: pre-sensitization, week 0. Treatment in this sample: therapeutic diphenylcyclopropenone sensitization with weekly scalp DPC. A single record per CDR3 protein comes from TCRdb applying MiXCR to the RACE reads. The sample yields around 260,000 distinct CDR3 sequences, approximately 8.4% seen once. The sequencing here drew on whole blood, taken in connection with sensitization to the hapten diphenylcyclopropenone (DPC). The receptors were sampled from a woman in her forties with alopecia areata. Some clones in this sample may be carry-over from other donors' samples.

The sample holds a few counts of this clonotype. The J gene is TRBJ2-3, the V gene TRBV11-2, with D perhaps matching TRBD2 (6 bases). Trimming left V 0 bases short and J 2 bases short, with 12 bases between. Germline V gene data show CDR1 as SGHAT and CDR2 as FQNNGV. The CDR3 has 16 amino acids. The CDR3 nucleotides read TGTGCCAGCAGCTTAGAGGGTAGCGGCTTCACAGATACGCAGTATTTT. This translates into CASSLEGSGFTDTQYF.

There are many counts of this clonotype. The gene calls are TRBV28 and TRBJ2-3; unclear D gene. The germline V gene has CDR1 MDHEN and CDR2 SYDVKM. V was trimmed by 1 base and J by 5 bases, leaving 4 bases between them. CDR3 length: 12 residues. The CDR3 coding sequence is TGTGCCAGCAGTTTATTACAAGATACGCAGTATTTT. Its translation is CASSLLQDTQYF.

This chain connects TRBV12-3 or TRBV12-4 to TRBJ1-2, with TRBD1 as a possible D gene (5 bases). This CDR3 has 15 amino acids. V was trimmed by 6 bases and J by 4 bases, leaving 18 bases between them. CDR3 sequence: CASSLDGAGIYGYTF. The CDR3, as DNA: TGTGCCAGCAGCCTAGATGGGGCAGGGATCTATGGCTACACCTTC.

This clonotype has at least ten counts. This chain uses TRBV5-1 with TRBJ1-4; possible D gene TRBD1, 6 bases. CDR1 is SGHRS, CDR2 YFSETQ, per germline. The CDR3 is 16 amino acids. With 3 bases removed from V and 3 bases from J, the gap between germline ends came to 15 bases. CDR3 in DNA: TGCGCCAGCAGCTCTGTGGACCGGGGGCCTAATGAAAAACTGTTTTTT. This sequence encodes CASSSVDRGPNEKLFF.

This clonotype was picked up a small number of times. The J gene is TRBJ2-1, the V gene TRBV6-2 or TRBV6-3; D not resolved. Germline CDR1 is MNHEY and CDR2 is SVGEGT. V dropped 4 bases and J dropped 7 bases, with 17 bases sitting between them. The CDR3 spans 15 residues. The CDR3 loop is CASSWLTSMFNEQFF. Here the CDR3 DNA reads TGTGCCAGCAGTTGGCTCACATCAATGTTTAATGAGCAGTTCTTC.

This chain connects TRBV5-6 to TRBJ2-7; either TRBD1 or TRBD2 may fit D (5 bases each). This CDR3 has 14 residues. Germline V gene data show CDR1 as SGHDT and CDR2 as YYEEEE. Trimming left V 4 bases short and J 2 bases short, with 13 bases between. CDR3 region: CASSAGRGAYEQYF. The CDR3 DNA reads TGTGCCAGCAGCGCCGGTAGGGGAGCCTACGAGCAGTACTTC. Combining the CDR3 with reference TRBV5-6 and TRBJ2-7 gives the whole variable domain DAGVTQSPTHLIKTRGQQVTLRCSPKSGHDTVSWYQQALGQGPQFIFQYYEEEERQRGNFPDRFSGHQFPNYSSELNVNALLLGDSALYLCASSAGRGAYEQYFGPGTRLTVT.

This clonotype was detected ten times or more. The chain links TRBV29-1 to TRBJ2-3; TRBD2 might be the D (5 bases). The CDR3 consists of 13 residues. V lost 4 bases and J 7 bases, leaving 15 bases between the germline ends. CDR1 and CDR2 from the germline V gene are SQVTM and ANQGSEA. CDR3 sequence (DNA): TGCAGCGTTGGCCTAGCCCTCACGTATACGCAGTATTTT. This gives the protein CSVGLALTYTQYF.

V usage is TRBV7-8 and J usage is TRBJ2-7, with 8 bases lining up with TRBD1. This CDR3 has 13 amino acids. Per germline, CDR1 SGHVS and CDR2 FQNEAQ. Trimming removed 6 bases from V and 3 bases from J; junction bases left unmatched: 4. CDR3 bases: TGTGCCAGCAGACATGGACAGGGCTACGAGCAGTACTTC. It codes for CASRHGQGYEQYF.

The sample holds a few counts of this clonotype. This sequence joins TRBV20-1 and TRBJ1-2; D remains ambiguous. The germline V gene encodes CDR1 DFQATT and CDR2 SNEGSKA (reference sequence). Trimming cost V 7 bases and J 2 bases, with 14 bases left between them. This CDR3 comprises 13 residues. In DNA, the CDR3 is TGCAGTGTTCCGCAGGAAGCGAACTATGGCTACACCTTC. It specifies CSVPQEANYGYTF.

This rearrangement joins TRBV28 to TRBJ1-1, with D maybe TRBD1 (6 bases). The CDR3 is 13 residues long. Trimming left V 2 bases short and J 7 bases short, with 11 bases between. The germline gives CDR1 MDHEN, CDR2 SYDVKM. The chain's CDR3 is CASSLRQAHEAFF. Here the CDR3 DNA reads TGTGCCAGCAGTTTACGACAGGCCCATGAAGCTTTCTTT.

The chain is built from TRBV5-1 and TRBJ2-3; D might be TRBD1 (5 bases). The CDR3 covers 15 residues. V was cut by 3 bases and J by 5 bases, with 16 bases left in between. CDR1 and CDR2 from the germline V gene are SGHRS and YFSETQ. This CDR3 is CASSSQAGPGDTQYF. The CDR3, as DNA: TGCGCCAGCAGCTCCCAGGCAGGGCCCGGAGATACGCAGTATTTT.

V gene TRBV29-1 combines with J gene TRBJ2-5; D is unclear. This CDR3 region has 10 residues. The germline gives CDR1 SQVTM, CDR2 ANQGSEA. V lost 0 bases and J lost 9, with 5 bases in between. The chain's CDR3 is CSVEDLPQYF. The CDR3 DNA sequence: TGCAGCGTTGAAGACCTTCCCCAGTACTTC.

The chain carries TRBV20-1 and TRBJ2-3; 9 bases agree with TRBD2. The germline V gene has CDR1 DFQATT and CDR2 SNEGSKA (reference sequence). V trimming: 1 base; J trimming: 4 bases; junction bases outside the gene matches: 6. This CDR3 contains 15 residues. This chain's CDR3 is CSARVGSGSSDTQYF. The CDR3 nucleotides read TGCAGTGCTAGAGTGGGTAGCGGGAGCTCAGATACGCAGTATTTT.

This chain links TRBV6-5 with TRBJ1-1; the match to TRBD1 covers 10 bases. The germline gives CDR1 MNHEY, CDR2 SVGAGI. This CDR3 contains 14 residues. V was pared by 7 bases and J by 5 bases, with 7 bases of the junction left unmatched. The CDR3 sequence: CASNEGQGRTEAFF. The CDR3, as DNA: TGTGCCAGCAACGAGGGACAGGGGCGGACTGAAGCTTTCTTT.

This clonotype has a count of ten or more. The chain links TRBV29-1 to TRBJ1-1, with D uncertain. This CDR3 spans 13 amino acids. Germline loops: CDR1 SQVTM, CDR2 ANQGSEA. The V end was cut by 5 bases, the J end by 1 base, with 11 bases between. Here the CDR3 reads CSVRNRQNTEAFF. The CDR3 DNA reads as TGCAGCGTTCGCAACCGACAGAACACTGAAGCTTTCTTT.

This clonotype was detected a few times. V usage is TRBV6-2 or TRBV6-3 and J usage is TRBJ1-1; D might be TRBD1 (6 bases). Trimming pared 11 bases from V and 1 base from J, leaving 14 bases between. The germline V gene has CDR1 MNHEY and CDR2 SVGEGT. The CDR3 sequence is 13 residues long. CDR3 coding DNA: TGTGCCGGGAGTTTGACAGGGAACACTGAAGCTTTCTTT. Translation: CAGSLTGNTEAFF.

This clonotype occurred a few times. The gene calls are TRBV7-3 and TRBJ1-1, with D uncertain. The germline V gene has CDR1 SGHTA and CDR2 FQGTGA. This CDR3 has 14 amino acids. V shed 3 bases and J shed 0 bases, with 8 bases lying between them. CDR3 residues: CASSFSYMNTEAFF. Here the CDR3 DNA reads TGTGCCAGCAGCTTTTCGTACATGAACACTGAAGCTTTCTTT.

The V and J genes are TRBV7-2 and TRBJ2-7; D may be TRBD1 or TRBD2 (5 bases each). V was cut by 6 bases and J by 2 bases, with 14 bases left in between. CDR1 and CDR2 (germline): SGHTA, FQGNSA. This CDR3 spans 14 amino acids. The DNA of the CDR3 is TGTGCCAGCAGGGACCAGGTGGGACCCTACGAGCAGTACTTC. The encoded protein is CASRDQVGPYEQYF.

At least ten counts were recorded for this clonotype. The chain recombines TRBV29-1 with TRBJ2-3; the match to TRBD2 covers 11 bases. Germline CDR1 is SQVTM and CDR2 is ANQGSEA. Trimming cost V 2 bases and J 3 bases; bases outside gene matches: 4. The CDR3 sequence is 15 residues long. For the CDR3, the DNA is TGCAGCGTTGAACGACTAGCGGGGTCGACAGATACGCAGTATTTT. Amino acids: CSVERLAGSTDTQYF.

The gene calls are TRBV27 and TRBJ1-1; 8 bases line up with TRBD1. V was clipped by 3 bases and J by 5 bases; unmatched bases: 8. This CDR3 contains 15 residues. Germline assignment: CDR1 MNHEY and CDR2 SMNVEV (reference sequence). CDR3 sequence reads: CASSLYGQGRTEAFF. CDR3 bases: TGTGCCAGCAGTTTGTACGGACAGGGAAGAACTGAAGCTTTCTTT.

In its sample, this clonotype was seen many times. CDR3 protein: CASIQLPDYEQYF. The CDR3, as DNA: TGTGCCAGCATCCAACTACCAGACTACGAGCAGTACTTC. The rearrangement joins TRBV6-2 or TRBV6-3 to TRBJ2-7; no firm D call. Germline CDR1 MNHEY, CDR2 SVGEGT. V lost 7 bases, J lost 3 bases, and 13 bases lay in between. CDR3 size: 13 residues.